This T cell receptor (beta chain) is from a study of response to subunit inactivated influenza vaccine. The junction had 7 bases not matched to a gene; V was cut back by 0 bases and J by 8 bases. The CDR3 covers 14 residues. The germline V gene encodes CDR1 SGDLS and CDR2 YYNGEE. Findings of the study overall: The authors proposed limited new T cell recruitment per seasonal influenza vaccination.

TCRdb passed the RT-PCR reads through MiXCR, listing each CDR3 protein once. The table has under 550,000 distinct CDR3 sequences, around 8% seen once. This clonotype showed up just a few times. The antigen is undetermined. The chain is built from TRBV9 and TRBJ1-2; 7 nucleotides agree with TRBD1. The sequence came from a man in his fifties or sixties who received an inactivated influenza vaccine. Sample: PBMCs from blood, taken roughly 24 months after vaccination. CDR3 DNA sequence: TGTGCCAGCAGCGTAGCTACAGGGGCTATCGGCTACACCTTC. This gives the protein CASSVATGAIGYTF.